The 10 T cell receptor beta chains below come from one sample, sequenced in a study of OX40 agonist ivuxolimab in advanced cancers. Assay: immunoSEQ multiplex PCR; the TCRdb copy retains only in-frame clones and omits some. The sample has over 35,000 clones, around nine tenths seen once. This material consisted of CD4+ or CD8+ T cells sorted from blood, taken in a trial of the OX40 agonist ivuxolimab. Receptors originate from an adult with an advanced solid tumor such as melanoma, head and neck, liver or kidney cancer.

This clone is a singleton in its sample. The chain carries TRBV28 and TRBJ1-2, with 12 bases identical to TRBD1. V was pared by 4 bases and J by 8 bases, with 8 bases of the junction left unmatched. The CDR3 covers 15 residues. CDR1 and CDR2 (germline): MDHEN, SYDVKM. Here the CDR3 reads CASSSVGQGAPGYTF. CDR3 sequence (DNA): TGTGCCAGCAGTTCGGTGGGACAGGGGGCTCCCGGCTACACCTTC.

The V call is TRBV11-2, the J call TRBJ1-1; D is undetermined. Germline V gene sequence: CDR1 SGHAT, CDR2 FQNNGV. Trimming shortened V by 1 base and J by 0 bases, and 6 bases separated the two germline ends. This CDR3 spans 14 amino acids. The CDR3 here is CASSLGWLNTEAFF. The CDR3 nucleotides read TGTGCCAGCAGCTTAGGGTGGCTGAACACTGAAGCTTTCTTT. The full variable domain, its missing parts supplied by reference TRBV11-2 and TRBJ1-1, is EAGVAQSPRYKIIEKRQSVAFWCNPISGHATLYWYQQILGQGPKLLIQFQNNGVVDDSQLPKDRFSAERLKGVDSTLKIQPAKLEDSAVYLCASSLGWLNTEAFFGQGTRLTVV.

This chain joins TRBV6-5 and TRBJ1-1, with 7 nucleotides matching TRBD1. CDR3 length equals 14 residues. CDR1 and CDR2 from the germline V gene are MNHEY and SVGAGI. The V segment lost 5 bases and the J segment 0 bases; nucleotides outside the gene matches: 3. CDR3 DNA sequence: TGTGCCAGCAGTCTACAGGGGATGAACACTGAAGCTTTCTTT. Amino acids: CASSLQGMNTEAFF.

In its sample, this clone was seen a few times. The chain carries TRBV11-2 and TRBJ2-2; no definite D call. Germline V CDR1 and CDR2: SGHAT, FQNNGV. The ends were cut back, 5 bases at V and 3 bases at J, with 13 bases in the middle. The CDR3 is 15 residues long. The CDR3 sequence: CASSPMHMYTGELFF. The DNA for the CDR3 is TGTGCCAGCAGCCCGATGCATATGTACACCGGGGAGCTGTTTTTT.

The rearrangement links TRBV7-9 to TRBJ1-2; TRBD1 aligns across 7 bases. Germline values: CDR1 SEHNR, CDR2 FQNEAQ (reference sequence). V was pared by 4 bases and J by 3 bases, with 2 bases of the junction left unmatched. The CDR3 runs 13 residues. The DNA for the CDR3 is TGTGCCAGCAGCTACGGGACAGACTATGGCTACACCTTC. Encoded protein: CASSYGTDYGYTF. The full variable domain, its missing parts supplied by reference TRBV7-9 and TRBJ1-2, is DTGVSQNPRHKITKRGQNVTFRCDPISEHNRLYWYRQTLGQGPEFLTYFQNEAQLEKSRLLSDRFSAERPKGSFSTLEIQRTEQGDSAMYLCASSYGTDYGYTFGSGTRLTVV.

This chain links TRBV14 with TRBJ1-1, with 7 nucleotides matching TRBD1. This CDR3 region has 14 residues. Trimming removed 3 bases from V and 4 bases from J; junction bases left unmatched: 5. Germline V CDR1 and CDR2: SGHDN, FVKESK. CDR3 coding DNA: TGTGCCAGCAGCCAGACGACAGGGTCCACTGAAGCTTTCTTT. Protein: CASSQTTGSTEAFF.

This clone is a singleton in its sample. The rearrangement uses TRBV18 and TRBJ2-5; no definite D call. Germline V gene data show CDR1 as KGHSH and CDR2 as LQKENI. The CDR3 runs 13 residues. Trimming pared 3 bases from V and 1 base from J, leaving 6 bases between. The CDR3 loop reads CASSPMGQETQYF. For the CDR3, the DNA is TGTGCCAGCTCACCGATGGGCCAAGAGACCCAGTACTTC.

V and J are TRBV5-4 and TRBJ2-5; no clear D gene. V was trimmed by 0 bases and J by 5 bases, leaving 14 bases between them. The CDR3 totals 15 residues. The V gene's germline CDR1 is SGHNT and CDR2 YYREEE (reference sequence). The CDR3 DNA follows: TGTGCCAGCAGCTTGGGGGCCCCGATCGAGGAGACCCAGTACTTC. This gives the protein CASSLGAPIEETQYF.

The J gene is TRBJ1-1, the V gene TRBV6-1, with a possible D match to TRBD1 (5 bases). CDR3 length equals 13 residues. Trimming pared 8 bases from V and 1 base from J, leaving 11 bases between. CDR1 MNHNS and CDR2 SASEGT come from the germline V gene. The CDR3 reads CASRMQGNTEAFF. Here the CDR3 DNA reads TGTGCCAGCCGTATGCAGGGGAACACTGAAGCTTTCTTT.

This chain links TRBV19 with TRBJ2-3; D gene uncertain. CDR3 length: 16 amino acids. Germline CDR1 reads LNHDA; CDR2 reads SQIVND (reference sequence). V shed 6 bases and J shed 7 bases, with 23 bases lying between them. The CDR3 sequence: CASSPRPKALINTQYF. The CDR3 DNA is TGTGCCAGTAGCCCTCGACCGAAAGCCTTGATCAATACGCAGTATTTT.